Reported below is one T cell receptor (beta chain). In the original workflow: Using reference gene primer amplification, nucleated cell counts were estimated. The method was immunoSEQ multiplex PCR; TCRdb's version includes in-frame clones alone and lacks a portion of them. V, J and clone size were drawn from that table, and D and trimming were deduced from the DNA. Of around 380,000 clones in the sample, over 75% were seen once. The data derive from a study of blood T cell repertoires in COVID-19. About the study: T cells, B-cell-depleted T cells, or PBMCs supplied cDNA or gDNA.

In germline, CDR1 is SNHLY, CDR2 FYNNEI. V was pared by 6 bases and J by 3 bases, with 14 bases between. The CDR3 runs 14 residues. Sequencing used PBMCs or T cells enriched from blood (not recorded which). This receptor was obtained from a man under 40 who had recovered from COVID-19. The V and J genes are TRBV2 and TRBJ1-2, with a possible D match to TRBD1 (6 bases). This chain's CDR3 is CASRAARGDYGYTF. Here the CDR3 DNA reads TGTGCCAGCAGGGCGGCCAGGGGAGACTATGGCTACACCTTC.